This TCR beta chain was identified during a study of T cells in Graves' hyperthyroidism and ophthalmopathy (dated by TCRdb to the late 2010s). For the study in its entirety: Peripheral blood samples were taken at initial diagnosis, before any treatment was given. TCR V-J signatures able to tell the groups apart were searched for in a discovery cohort of around 95 patients, of whom roughly 42 had Graves' ophthalmopathy and 57 had stable Graves' hyperthyroidism. An independent validation cohort of under 20 hyperthyroidism patients and about 15 patients who later progressed to ophthalmopathy tested prospective prediction of ophthalmopathy. The 90 to 100 discovery patients were randomly split 7:3 into training and test sets. In addition, the study compared T-cell repertoires in thyroid tissue and in blood from six Graves' hyperthyroidism patients. Following sampling, methimazole starting at 30 mg daily was given to hyperthyroidism patients, and high-dose intravenous methylprednisolone was given to ophthalmopathy patients. The paper describes TCR Vbeta CDR3 sequencing of 135 peripheral blood samples, made up of 43 ophthalmopathy patients, approximately 73 hyperthyroidism patients and 17 progressor patients. The research as a whole found: Most expanded thyroid clonotypes (frequency above 0.001) were also detected in blood, a finding suggesting that blood repertoires may reflect thyroid immune responses. During validation, the model predicted progression to ophthalmopathy a median of about 6.5 months ahead of onset, with 70.59% sensitivity and almost 75% specificity. A model built on a 13 V-J signature distinguished ophthalmopathy from stable hyperthyroidism, reaching about 88% sensitivity and around 81% specificity in cross-validation and 80%/75% in testing. Sample size was not statistically predetermined, and investigators were not blinded to group allocation.

The TCR beta CDR3 regions were amplified from RNA transcripts. The TCR CDR3 was subjected to a first round of RT-PCR using the HTBI primer set and the Qiagen OneStep RT-PCR kit. Libraries were constructed in a second round of multiplex PCR, after which size selection and purification were carried out. Paired-end sequencing of the libraries was performed with 100 bp reads on an Illumina HiSeq2000. On the study's bioinformatics: SOAPnuke was used to process the raw data, throwing out any read that contained adapters or uncalled bases, had a mean Phred below 15, or lacked an exact constant-primer or identifier match. COPE v1.2.5 was used to merge high-quality paired reads, and clonotypes were defined as unique nucleotide sequences. MiTCR v1.1 was used to align the clonotypes against IMGT TRBV, TRBD and TRBJ reference segments. Only V-J combinations with frequency above 0.0001, covering roughly 99% of repertoires, were analysed. A TCS score was defined as the ratio of F50 (clonal expansion) to E x V (chaos), with BLOSUM62-based TCRdist applied between CDR3 peptides within each V-J. Welch's t-statistics and random forest reduced approximately 520 V-J features to 13, which were used in a naive Bayes classifier (R e1071). TCRdb handled the public reads itself, with Q25 trimming in fastp and clone calling in MiXCR, and kept productive beta chains. Every entry covers one CDR3 protein and lists the most common genes and DNA from its rows. The V and J calls were determined by TCRdb, not by the authors. This sample comprises approximately 360,000 distinct CDR3 sequences, 15% to 17% of them detected only once. The leading ten clones occupy 28% of the sample.

This clonotype was seen just once. Which antigen it targets is not known. No base-level quality is on record; no much larger clone is a single base apart. A single read offers scant evidence. Hyperthyroidism patients were aged 18 to 65 years and newly diagnosed, with disease duration of less than 2 months. The study excluded patients with uncontrolled infections, other autoimmune diseases, pregnancy or lactation. Diagnoses were established on the basis of clinical symptoms, serum thyroxine and TRAb, thyroid ultrasound, and orbital computed tomography. Blood from progressor patients was drawn when they were first diagnosed with hyperthyroidism, before any ophthalmopathy symptoms appeared. PBMCs were separated from 10 ml of fresh peripheral blood using Ficoll-Paque density gradient centrifugation. Patients classed as progressors first received a Graves' hyperthyroidism diagnosis and then went on to develop ophthalmopathy during follow-up. Trizol reagent was used to extract total RNA, and RNA quality was then checked on an Agilent 2100 Bioanalyzer.

Sequences LGHNA (CDR1) and YNFKEQ (CDR2) are obtained from the germline V gene. Inclusive of the bounding cysteine and phenylalanine, the CDR3 is 15 residues long. Here the CDR3 DNA is all that survives: 45 bases in frame from base 1. This clonotype was sampled from a woman younger than 30 with Graves' hyperthyroidism that later progressed to Graves' ophthalmopathy. Sequenced: blood. This receptor chain uses TRBV4-2 and TRBJ2-5; TRBD2 could be the D gene, as 6 bases match. The better agreement between TRBJ2-1 and the DNA end casts doubt on the J call. The nucleotides read TGTGCCAGCAGCCGTTTTCCGGGAGTCCAAGAGACCCAGTTCTTC. It encodes CASSRFPGVQETQFF.